The entry below describes one T cell receptor beta chain. The antigen remains unidentified. This sample is part of a study of cytomegalovirus exposure and HLA in healthy donors. Regarding the study as a whole: While the bulk of TCR sequences proved rare, some public TCRs turned up in many donors.

V lost 3 bases to trimming and J lost 1 base; unmatched junction nucleotides: 4. Germline V CDR1 and CDR2: SGHNT, YYREEE (reference sequence). The CDR3 length is 15 residues. PCR used 60 Vbeta primers and 13 Jbeta primers. Only in-frame clones appear in the TCRdb table, and some are missing; sequencing was by immunoSEQ multiplex PCR. The data hold about 120,000 clones, with approximately 79% observed a single time. Input material: PBMCs. This rearrangement joins TRBV5-4 to TRBJ1-2; the match to TRBD1 covers 9 bases. The clonotype was recovered from a man aged 25 to 40 in good health and CMV-seropositive. CDR3 sequence reads: CASSSGTGNNYGYTF. CDR3 bases: TGTGCCAGCAGCTCAGGGACAGGGAATAACTATGGCTACACCTTC.